These 26 T cell receptor beta chains came from one sample sequenced in a study of blood T cell repertoires in COVID-19. Sequenced by immunoSEQ multiplex PCR; TCRdb stores in-frame clones only, minus some. The sample contains roughly 300,000 clones, about 90% of which appear only once. Sequencing was carried out using peripheral blood. All receptors derive from a woman aged 45 to 65 who had recovered from COVID-19.

The chain couples TRBV28 to TRBJ1-4; D uncertain. Germline V gene lookup returns CDR1 MDHEN and CDR2 SYDVKM. The germline V and J ends were trimmed by 10 bases and 6 bases, with 15 bases remaining between them. CDR3 length: 13 amino acids. CDR3 DNA sequence: TGTGCCACCGCTTTCCGAGCCCATGAAAAACTGTTTTTT. It yields the protein CATAFRAHEKLFF.

The rearrangement joins TRBV7-2 to TRBJ2-1; TRBD2 might be the D (5 bases). With 5 bases removed from V and 9 bases from J, the gap between germline ends came to 14 bases. This CDR3 spans 13 amino acids. The germline gives CDR1 SGHTA, CDR2 FQGNSA. The CDR3 nucleotides are TGTGCCAGCAGCCCGGGTTGGAGGATTGAGCAGTTCTTC. It yields the protein CASSPGWRIEQFF. Full variable domain (rest looked up from reference TRBV7-2 and TRBJ2-1): GAGVSQSPSNKVTEKGKDVELRCDPISGHTALYWYRQSLGQGLEFLIYFQGNSAPDKSGLPSDRFSAERTGGSVSTLTIQRTQQEDSAVYLCASSPGWRIEQFFGPGTRLTVL.

The chain couples TRBV7-9 to TRBJ1-4, with D maybe TRBD1 (5 bases). V lost 3 bases to trimming and J lost 5 bases, with 10 bases between them. Germline V gene lookup returns CDR1 SEHNR and CDR2 FQNEAQ (reference sequence). The CDR3 sequence is 14 residues long. Here the CDR3 reads CASSFTGRNEKLFF. For the CDR3, the DNA is TGTGCCAGCAGCTTTACAGGAAGGAATGAAAAACTGTTTTTT.

The chain recombines TRBV4-1 with TRBJ1-5; 7 bases map to TRBD1. This CDR3 is 19 amino acids long. Germline-derived CDR1 and CDR2 are MGHRA and YSYEKL. The V gene end was trimmed by 4 bases and the J gene end by 3 bases; junction bases not matched to a gene: 18. CDR3 bases: TGCGCCAGCAGCCGCGTGGGTGGGACAGCCCGACCTTACAATCAGCCCCAGCATTTT. Translating it yields CASSRVGGTARPYNQPQHF.

This chain joins TRBV28 and TRBJ2-5, with D uncertain. Germline V gives CDR1 MDHEN, CDR2 SYDVKM. The V end was cut by 4 bases, the J end by 2 bases, with 8 bases between. This CDR3 spans 13 amino acids. CDR3 DNA: TGTGCCAGCAGTTCCCCACAGCAAGAGACCCAGTACTTC. It codes for CASSSPQQETQYF.

In DNA form, the CDR3 reads TGTGCCACCTTCGCTGGGGGGTGGACTGAAGCTTTCTTT. It translates to CATFAGGWTEAFF. The chain employs TRBV6-5 and TRBJ1-1; a weak D match, TRBD1 (5 bases). Germline V lookup: CDR1 MNHEY, CDR2 SVGAGI. Trimming stripped 10 bases from V and 5 bases from J, with 17 bases between. The CDR3 spans 13 residues.

The rearrangement uses TRBV18 and TRBJ1-1, with D possibly TRBD1 on 6 matching bases. The germline gives CDR1 KGHSH, CDR2 LQKENI. The CDR3 runs 14 residues. Trimming shortened V by 3 bases and J by 1 base, and 9 bases separated the two germline ends. The CDR3 DNA reads TGTGCCAGCTCACCGGCCAGGGGGAACACTGAAGCTTTCTTT. Translation: CASSPARGNTEAFF.

This chain connects TRBV19 to TRBJ1-5; 7 nucleotides agree with TRBD1. The V gene end was trimmed by 2 bases and the J gene end by 6 bases; junction bases not matched to a gene: 7. Germline loops: CDR1 LNHDA, CDR2 SQIVND (reference sequence). This CDR3 contains 15 residues. CDR3 coding DNA: TGTGCCAGTAGTATAAAAGGGGGCGTGGGTCAGCCCCAGCATTTT. Its translation: CASSIKGGVGQPQHF. Full variable domain (missing parts from reference TRBV19 and TRBJ1-5): DGGITQSPKYLFRKEGQNVTLSCEQNLNHDAMYWYRQDPGQGLRLIYYSQIVNDFQKGDIAEGYSVSREKKESFPLTVTSAQKNPTAFYLCASSIKGGVGQPQHFGDGTRLSIL.

J is TRBJ2-7 and V is TRBV7-6, with TRBD1 matching 12 bases. Germline-derived CDR1 and CDR2 are SGHVS and FNYEAQ. J gave up 7 bases and V 7 bases, and 8 bases lay outside the gene matches. CDR3 length: 14 amino acids. The CDR3 is CASTSGTGGGEQYF. CDR3 bases: TGTGCCAGCACTTCCGGGACAGGGGGCGGGGAGCAGTACTTC.

This sequence joins TRBV4-3 and TRBJ2-4, with TRBD1 identical over 7 bases. With 0 bases clipped from V and 3 bases from J, the junction kept 14 bases outside the gene matches. Germline V gene data show CDR1 as LGHNA and CDR2 as YSLEER. CDR3 length: 19 residues. As DNA, the CDR3 is TGCGCCAGCAGCCAAGAGGCAAGGACAGGCCCATTTGTCAAAAACATTCAGTACTTC. Residues: CASSQEARTGPFVKNIQYF.

CDR3 amino acids: CAWSEQVDQPQHF. The DNA of the CDR3 is TGTGCCTGGAGTGAACAGGTGGATCAGCCCCAGCATTTT. This chain joins TRBV30 and TRBJ1-5, with D perhaps matching TRBD1 (5 bases). Germline-derived CDR1 and CDR2 are GTSNPN and SVGIG (reference sequence). Trimming removed 1 base from V and 5 bases from J, with 9 bases in between. This CDR3 region has 13 residues.

The CDR3 DNA sequence: TGTGCCAGCAGCTCCCCCTGGGGGGGGAGGAATGAGCAGTTCTTC. It encodes CASSSPWGGRNEQFF. The chain employs TRBV7-2 and TRBJ2-1, with 7 bases that match TRBD2. CDR1 is SGHTA and CDR2 is FQGNSA in the germline V gene. Unmatched junction bases numbered 10, after V lost 4 bases and J lost 7 bases. This CDR3 has 15 residues.

This clone was picked up one time. The V and J genes are TRBV5-1 and TRBJ2-7, with TRBD1 as a possible D gene (6 bases). Trimming removed 0 bases from V and 6 bases from J, with 10 bases in between. CDR1 and CDR2 (germline): SGHRS, YFSETQ. The CDR3 is made up of 13 amino acids. The CDR3 DNA is TGCGCCAGCAGCTTGGAGGGGGACCGCGAGCAGTACTTC. Translated, it gives CASSLEGDREQYF.

The V and J genes are TRBV29-1 and TRBJ1-4; 8 positions match TRBD1. Germline V CDR1 and CDR2: SQVTM, ANQGSEA. The CDR3 has 12 amino acids. V shed 7 bases, J shed 6 bases, and the junction held 4 bases outside the gene matches. The CDR3 region has the DNA TGCAGCGCCTTGGACAGGGATGAAAAACTGTTTTTT. Its translation: CSALDRDEKLFF. Supplemented by reference TRBV29-1 and TRBJ1-4, the full variable domain reads SAVISQKPSRDICQRGTSLTIQCQVDSQVTMMFWYRQQPGQSLTLIATANQGSEATYESGFVIDKFPISRPNLTFSTLTVSNMSPEDSSIYLCSALDRDEKLFFGSGTQLSVL.

The chain combines TRBV5-1 with TRBJ2-3, with no clear D. The germline V gene has CDR1 SGHRS and CDR2 YFSETQ. V was shortened by 0 bases and J by 4 bases, with 6 bases between the two germline ends. The CDR3 covers 13 residues. Here the CDR3 reads CASSLVAADTQYF. Here the CDR3 DNA reads TGCGCCAGCAGCTTGGTTGCGGCAGATACGCAGTATTTT.

This chain uses TRBV7-9 with TRBJ2-2; TRBD1 matches at 7 bases. Germline V gene data show CDR1 as SEHNR and CDR2 as FQNEAQ (reference sequence). The V segment lost 5 bases and the J segment 6 bases; nucleotides outside the gene matches: 6. There are 14 residues in the CDR3. The DNA of the CDR3 is TGTGCCAGCAGCCAAGACAGGGTTGCCGGGGAGCTGTTTTTT. It yields the protein CASSQDRVAGELFF.

The chain recombines TRBV27 with TRBJ2-5, with 7 nucleotides matching TRBD1. Looked up from germline, CDR1 is MNHEY and CDR2 is SMNVEV (reference sequence). Trimming took 6 bases from V and 1 from J; bases not matched to a gene: 2. The CDR3 spans 13 residues. CDR3 sequence reads: CASRGTAQETQYF. The DNA for the CDR3 is TGTGCCAGCAGGGGGACAGCCCAAGAGACCCAGTACTTC.

The chain has TRBV9 and TRBJ2-5, with a possible D match to TRBD2 (6 bases). The V and J ends lost 2 bases and 5 bases respectively, with 16 bases between them. Germline V lookup: CDR1 SGDLS, CDR2 YYNGEE. The CDR3 sequence is 15 residues long. This CDR3 reads CASSVTSGQLETQYF. CDR3 coding DNA: TGTGCCAGCAGCGTTACCAGCGGGCAATTGGAGACCCAGTACTTC. The full variable domain, its missing parts supplied by reference TRBV9 and TRBJ2-5, is DSGVTQTPKHLITATGQRVTLRCSPRSGDLSVYWYQQSLDQGLQFLIQYYNGEERAKGNILERFSAQQFPDLHSELNLSSLELGDSALYFCASSVTSGQLETQYFGPGTRLLVL.

The chain links TRBV10-3 to TRBJ2-3; 12 bases are shared with TRBD2. Germline CDR1 is ENHRY and CDR2 is SYGVKD. With 4 bases clipped from V and 0 bases from J, the junction kept 5 bases outside the gene matches. The CDR3 contains 17 residues. CDR3: CAISGTSGALSTDTQYF. CDR3 DNA: TGTGCCATCAGTGGGACTAGCGGGGCACTCAGCACAGATACGCAGTATTTT.

The chain is built from TRBV11-2 and TRBJ2-7; D gene uncertain. From germline, CDR1 is SGHAT and CDR2 FQNNGV. V lost 3 bases and J 6 bases, leaving 6 bases between the germline ends. The CDR3 consists of 11 residues. The CDR3 DNA sequence: TGTGCCAGCAGCTTCGAGTTCGAGCAGTACTTC. Its protein product is CASSFEFEQYF.

The CDR3 DNA sequence: TGCGCCAGCAGCCAAGATATTAGGGGGAGCACAGATACGCAGTATTTT. Translated, it gives CASSQDIRGSTDTQYF. The chain combines TRBV4-3 with TRBJ2-3; perhaps TRBD1 as D (6 bases). Deletions cut 0 bases from V and 0 bases from J, with 10 bases between. The germline V gene encodes CDR1 LGHNA and CDR2 YSLEER. This CDR3 is 16 amino acids long.

This clone showed up just a few times. The chain combines TRBV6-4 with TRBJ2-3, with 10 bases that match TRBD2. Trimming removed 8 bases from V and 0 bases from J; junction bases left unmatched: 2. CDR1 and CDR2 (germline): MRHNA, SNTAGT. The CDR3 loop spans 14 amino acids. CDR3 in DNA: TGTGCCAGCGGTAGCGGGGGGAGCACAGATACGCAGTATTTT. Amino acid sequence: CASGSGGSTDTQYF.

V gene TRBV30 combines with J gene TRBJ1-6; 7 positions match TRBD1. Trimming took 4 bases from V and 5 from J; bases not matched to a gene: 2. Germline V gene sequence: CDR1 GTSNPN, CDR2 SVGIG (reference sequence). The CDR3 sequence is 13 residues long. The CDR3 coding sequence is TGTGCCTGGACGGGGACAGATAATTCACCCCTCCACTTT. Protein: CAWTGTDNSPLHF.

V usage is TRBV28 and J usage is TRBJ1-5, with TRBD1 identical over 10 bases. The CDR3 is made up of 15 amino acids. The V gene's germline CDR1 is MDHEN and CDR2 SYDVKM. With V trimmed by 5 bases and J by 6 bases, 7 bases remained unmatched. Written as DNA, the CDR3 is TGTGCCAGCAGTCTCGAGACAGGGGGCGGTCAGCCCCAGCATTTT. Translating gives CASSLETGGGQPQHF.

The V call is TRBV9, the J call TRBJ2-5, with TRBD2 matching 8 bases. Germline-derived CDR1 and CDR2 are SGDLS and YYNGEE. With V trimmed by 0 bases and J by 5 bases, 9 bases remained unmatched. This CDR3 is 16 amino acids long. CDR3 loop: CASSVGYGGGFETQYF. The CDR3 DNA sequence: TGTGCCAGCAGCGTAGGTTACGGCGGGGGGTTTGAGACCCAGTACTTC.

The V and J genes are TRBV30 and TRBJ1-2, with D tentatively TRBD1 (6 bases). Germline V gene lookup returns CDR1 GTSNPN and CDR2 SVGIG (reference sequence). Trimming left V 4 bases short and J 2 bases short, with 8 bases between. CDR3 length: 12 amino acids. The CDR3 region has the DNA TGTGCCTGGACAGGGGTGAACTATGGCTACACCTTC. Residues: CAWTGVNYGYTF.